This T cell receptor beta chain emerged from a study of shared T cell receptors in the human thymus. The V end was cut by 5 bases, the J end by 7 bases, with 6 bases between. CDR1 and CDR2 (germline): MNHEY, SVGAGI. The CDR3 loop spans 11 amino acids. TCRdb keeps only in-frame clones here, not all; method: immunoSEQ multiplex PCR. The sample has over 650,000 clones, about 90% seen once. The same data also contributed to another study, on human thymus T cells.

Sequences were obtained from thymocytes. The sequence was obtained from a boy under three years old with a congenital heart defect. The J gene is TRBJ2-1, the V gene TRBV6-5; D uncertain. This chain's CDR3 is CASSLRNEQFF. The CDR3 region has the DNA TGTGCCAGCAGTCTTCGGAATGAGCAGTTCTTC.